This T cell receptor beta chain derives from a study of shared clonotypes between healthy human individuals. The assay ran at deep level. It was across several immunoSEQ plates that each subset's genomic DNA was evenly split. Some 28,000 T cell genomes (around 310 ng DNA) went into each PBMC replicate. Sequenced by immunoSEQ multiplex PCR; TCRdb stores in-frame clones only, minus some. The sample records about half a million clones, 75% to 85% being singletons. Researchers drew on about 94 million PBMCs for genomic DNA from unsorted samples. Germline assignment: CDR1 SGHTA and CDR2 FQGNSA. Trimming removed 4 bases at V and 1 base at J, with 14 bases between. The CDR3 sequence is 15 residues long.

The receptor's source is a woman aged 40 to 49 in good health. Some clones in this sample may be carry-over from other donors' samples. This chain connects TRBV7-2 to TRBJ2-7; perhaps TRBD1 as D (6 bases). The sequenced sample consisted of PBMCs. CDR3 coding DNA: TGTGCCAGCAGCTCCGGTCCAGGGGAATCCTACGAGCAGTACTTC. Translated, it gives CASSSGPGESYEQYF.